This TCR beta chain was sequenced for a study of siplizumab effects on memory and regulatory T cells. Germline V CDR1 and CDR2: MNHNS, SASEGT. The V and J ends lost 7 bases and 0 bases respectively, with 10 bases between them. The CDR3 is 13 amino acids. Generated by immunoSEQ multiplex PCR, the TCRdb table keeps only in-frame clones and is missing some. The top ten clones hold roughly 1.5% of a sample with some 110,000 clones, about 95% of them seen once. Sample: non-Treg CD4+ T cells sorted from blood. V gene TRBV6-1 combines with J gene TRBJ2-7; D might be TRBD2 (6 bases). The TCR originated in a human donor in good health. CDR3 sequence: CASIEGGSYEQYF. The CDR3 DNA sequence: TGTGCCAGCATAGAGGGAGGCTCCTACGAGCAGTACTTC.